This T cell receptor beta chain was observed in a study of blood T cells in healthy people across ages. Findings of the study overall: PBMCs were not sorted, which prevented a conclusive comparison of naive versus antigen-experienced cells. A roughly linear fall in TCR beta diversity per million T cells was seen with increasing age.

The V gene's germline CDR1 is SGHDN and CDR2 FVKESK. The V and J ends lost 8 bases and 6 bases, in that order; junction bases with no gene match: 9. The CDR3 is made up of 15 amino acids. For the second PCR, which ran for about 7 to 11 cycles, a sample-barcoded 5' primer and a J-beta primer mix were used. Each CDR3 protein gets one entry after TCRdb re-called the 5' RACE reads with MiXCR. The sample contains hundreds of thousands of distinct CDR3 sequences, about 52% of which appear only once. This clonotype is a singleton in its sample. Its matching antigen is unknown. This clonotype originated in a man aged 55 to 70 in good health. The V gene is TRBV14, the J gene TRBJ2-2; TRBD1 matches at 10 bases. Material: blood. The CDR3 here is CASRDRGGLAGELFF. As DNA, the CDR3 is TGTGCCAGCCGGGACAGGGGAGGACTGGCCGGGGAGCTGTTTTTT.